The 19 T cell receptor beta chains reported below all come from one sample, sequenced in a study of OX40 agonist ivuxolimab in advanced cancers. TCRdb's table, derived via immunoSEQ multiplex PCR, lists solely in-frame clones and lacks some. The table includes about 40,000 clones, 88% detected once. The sequencing used CD4+ or CD8+ T cells sorted from blood, collected in a trial of the OX40 agonist ivuxolimab. These receptors were collected from an adult with an advanced solid tumor such as melanoma, head and neck, liver or kidney cancer.

The CDR3: CASSSTGGIGQPQHF. CDR3 sequence (DNA): TGTGCCAGCAGCTCAACGGGGGGCATTGGACAGCCCCAGCATTTT. The gene calls are TRBV7-9 and TRBJ1-5, with D perhaps matching TRBD1 (6 bases). Germline assignment: CDR1 SEHNR and CDR2 FQNEAQ (reference sequence). The CDR3 has 15 residues. Trimming cost V 4 bases and J 7 bases, with 17 bases left between them. Drawing the rest from reference TRBV7-9 and TRBJ1-5, the complete variable domain is DTGVSQNPRHKITKRGQNVTFRCDPISEHNRLYWYRQTLGQGPEFLTYFQNEAQLEKSRLLSDRFSAERPKGSFSTLEIQRTEQGDSAMYLCASSSTGGIGQPQHFGDGTRLSIL.

The chain employs TRBV5-1 and TRBJ2-7; no firm D call. Germline loops: CDR1 SGHRS, CDR2 YFSETQ. The CDR3 spans 11 residues. V was clipped by 4 bases and J by 3 bases, with 5 bases between them. The CDR3 is CASSRGYEQYF. CDR3 coding DNA: TGCGCCAGCAGCCGCGGCTACGAGCAGTACTTC.

This clone was seen only once. The genes are TRBV19 and TRBJ2-3; either TRBD1 or TRBD2 may fit D (6 bases each). Germline V lookup: CDR1 LNHDA, CDR2 SQIVND (reference sequence). The V gene lost 6 bases and the J gene lost 11 bases, with 18 bases spanning the gap. CDR3 length: 13 amino acids. Written as DNA, the CDR3 is TGTGCCAGTAGCCAAGGGGGGTTTGTCGGGCAGTATTTT. Translated: CASSQGGFVGQYF.

The chain carries TRBV6-5 and TRBJ2-1, with 10 bases matching TRBD2. The CDR3 loop spans 14 amino acids. Germline loops: CDR1 MNHEY, CDR2 SVGAGI. The V gene end was trimmed by 3 bases and the J gene end by 5 bases; junction bases not matched to a gene: 1. CDR3 nucleotides: TGTGCCAGCAGTTATCTAGCGGGAGACAATGAGCAGTTCTTC. As protein: CASSYLAGDNEQFF.

This chain uses TRBV11-3 with TRBJ2-1; D is unresolved. CDR3 length: 13 amino acids. V dropped 5 bases and J dropped 8 bases, with 13 bases sitting between them. Germline CDR1 and CDR2: SGHNT and YENEEA. The DNA for the CDR3 is TGTGCCAGCAGCCCCCCGGGCAGTGATGAGCAGTTCTTC. The encoded protein is CASSPPGSDEQFF. Full variable domain (missing parts from reference TRBV11-3 and TRBJ2-1): EAGVVQSPRYKIIEKKQPVAFWCNPISGHNTLYWYLQNLGQGPELLIRYENEEAVDDSQLPKDRFSAERLKGVDSTLKIQPAELGDSAVYLCASSPPGSDEQFFGPGTRLTVL.

This sequence joins TRBV11-3 and TRBJ2-5; D remains ambiguous. Trimming cost V 5 bases and J 1 base, with 8 bases left between them. Per the germline V gene, CDR1 is SGHNT and CDR2 is YENEEA. The CDR3 totals 13 residues. This chain's CDR3 is CASSAYGQETQYF. The CDR3 DNA follows: TGTGCCAGCAGCGCCTACGGCCAAGAGACCCAGTACTTC. The variable domain in full, completed from reference TRBV11-3 and TRBJ2-5, reads EAGVVQSPRYKIIEKKQPVAFWCNPISGHNTLYWYLQNLGQGPELLIRYENEEAVDDSQLPKDRFSAERLKGVDSTLKIQPAELGDSAVYLCASSAYGQETQYFGPGTRLLVL.

CDR3 nucleotides: TGTGCCAGCAGCTTAGGCAGGAGGGACGACGAGCAGTACTTC. Amino acids: CASSLGRRDDEQYF. The rearrangement links TRBV5-4 to TRBJ2-7, with a possible D match to TRBD2 (6 bases). This CDR3 contains 14 residues. Deletions cut 2 bases from V and 5 bases from J, with 14 bases between. The germline gives CDR1 SGHNT, CDR2 YYREEE (reference sequence).

The rearrangement uses TRBV2 and TRBJ1-5, with D possibly being TRBD1 (6 bases). The CDR3 sequence is 18 residues long. Per the germline V gene, CDR1 is SNHLY and CDR2 is FYNNEI. The germline V and J ends were trimmed by 6 bases and 0 bases, with 21 bases remaining between them. The CDR3 region is CASSRIRDIGDSNQPQHF. The CDR3 bases are TGTGCCAGCAGCCGGATAAGGGACATCGGGGATAGCAATCAGCCCCAGCATTTT. The variable domain in full, with the rest retrieved from reference TRBV2 and TRBJ1-5, is EPEVTQTPSHQVTQMGQEVILRCVPISNHLYFYWYRQILGQKVEFLVSFYNNEISEKSEIFDDQFSVERPDGSNFTLKIRSTKLEDSAMYFCASSRIRDIGDSNQPQHFGDGTRLSIL.

J is TRBJ1-3 and V is TRBV15; D is unresolved. V lost 3 bases to trimming and J lost 0 bases, with 9 bases between them. Germline V gene lookup returns CDR1 LNHNV and CDR2 YYDKDF (reference sequence). The CDR3 contains 15 residues. CDR3 sequence reads: CATSRSGISGNTIYF. DNA of the CDR3: TGTGCCACCAGCAGGAGCGGGATCTCTGGAAACACCATATATTTT.

The V and J genes are TRBV7-6 and TRBJ2-5; 8 bases agree with TRBD1. CDR1 and CDR2 (germline): SGHVS, FNYEAQ. CDR3 size: 14 residues. The V gene end was trimmed by 5 bases and the J gene end by 1 base; junction bases not matched to a gene: 3. The CDR3 spells CASSMDRVQETQYF. CDR3 nucleotide sequence: TGTGCCAGCAGCATGGACAGGGTCCAAGAGACCCAGTACTTC.

This chain uses TRBV7-3 with TRBJ2-7; D is undetermined. Germline V gene sequence: CDR1 SGHTA, CDR2 FQGTGA. This CDR3 has 15 amino acids. Trimming took off 2 bases at V and 4 bases at J, with 15 bases between the two ends. CDR3 residues: CASSLLGGLGYEQYF. The DNA for the CDR3 is TGTGCCAGCAGCTTACTGGGTGGGCTCGGGTACGAGCAGTACTTC.

The chain recombines TRBV5-1 with TRBJ1-4; 9 bases are shared with TRBD1. Trimming at V came to 3 bases and at J to 6 bases, leaving 0 bases not matched to a gene. Germline-derived CDR1 and CDR2 are SGHRS and YFSETQ. CDR3 size: 13 residues. Here the CDR3 reads CASSWDRDEKLFF. The DNA for the CDR3 is TGCGCCAGCAGCTGGGACAGGGATGAAAAACTGTTTTTT.

The chain couples TRBV23-1 to TRBJ2-7; a possible D gene is TRBD2 (6 bases). TRBV23-1 is given ORF status, its function remaining uncertain. The CDR3 is made up of 16 amino acids. The V and J ends lost 4 bases and 0 bases respectively, with 16 bases between them. CDR3 protein: CASSLGTYESSYEQYF. In nucleotides, the CDR3 is TGCGCCAGCAGTCTAGGGACTTATGAGAGCTCCTACGAGCAGTACTTC.

This clone occurred a few times. The chain employs TRBV15 and TRBJ2-2; TRBD1 matches at 11 bases. Germline CDR1 reads LNHNV; CDR2 reads YYDKDF (reference sequence). The trim removed 5 bases at V and 3 bases at J, leaving 5 bases unmatched. There are 16 residues in the CDR3. The chain's CDR3 is CATSLRTGGYTGELFF. In DNA, the CDR3 is TGTGCCACCAGCCTTAGGACAGGGGGCTACACCGGGGAGCTGTTTTTT.

The gene calls are TRBV7-8 and TRBJ1-5; 10 bases agree with TRBD1. This CDR3 comprises 15 residues. CDR1 is SGHVS and CDR2 is FQNEAQ in the germline V gene. V was pared by 5 bases and J by 6 bases, with 7 bases of the junction left unmatched. CDR3 amino acids: CASSPGTGERQPQHF. For the CDR3, the DNA is TGTGCCAGCAGCCCGGGGACAGGGGAACGTCAGCCCCAGCATTTT.

The chain carries TRBV5-6 and TRBJ2-1; 8 nucleotides agree with TRBD2. Germline CDR1 SGHDT, CDR2 YYEEEE. The CDR3 consists of 12 residues. The V gene end was trimmed by 0 bases and the J gene end by 13 bases; junction bases not matched to a gene: 3. CDR3 sequence: CASSLELAVQFF. CDR3 bases: TGTGCCAGCAGCTTGGAACTAGCGGTACAGTTCTTC.

The chain combines TRBV27 with TRBJ2-5, with TRBD2 matching over 7 bases. This CDR3 has 14 residues. Germline lookup yields CDR1 MNHEY and CDR2 SMNVEV (reference sequence). The J segment lost 2 bases and the V segment lost 2 bases, leaving 2 bases of the junction unmatched. The CDR3 region has the DNA TGTGCCAGCAGTTTAGCGGGAGAACAAGAGACCCAGTACTTC. It is translated as CASSLAGEQETQYF.

The chain recombines TRBV4-2 with TRBJ2-3; TRBD1 is a possible D gene (6 bases). CDR1 and CDR2 (germline): LGHNA, YNFKEQ. The germline V and J ends were trimmed by 7 bases and 1 base, with 15 bases remaining between them. The CDR3 is 15 amino acids. The CDR3 coding sequence is TGTGCCAGCACCGTAGGGGGAGCCGGCACAGATACGCAGTATTTT. Residues: CASTVGGAGTDTQYF.

This chain links TRBV10-1 with TRBJ2-7; D perhaps matches TRBD2 (5 bases). Germline CDR1 WNHNN, CDR2 SYGVQD (reference sequence). CDR3 size: 12 residues. V lost 5 bases and J 7 bases, leaving 12 bases between the germline ends. The CDR3 DNA follows: TGCGCCAGCAGTTCCTCGACGGGGGAGCAGTACTTC. The encoded protein is CASSSSTGEQYF.